The 20 T cell receptor beta chains listed next were all sequenced from one sample in a study of cytomegalovirus exposure and HLA in healthy donors. The primer mix had 60 Vbeta and 13 Jbeta primers. Profiling relied on immunoSEQ multiplex PCR, and the TCRdb table lists in-frame clones only, not all of them. The repertoire includes some 190,000 clones, about four fifths of them detected once, and 1.5% to 2% sits in the top ten. Material: PBMCs. The receptor source for this set is a man between 18 and 35 years old in good health and CMV-seronegative.

The chain uses TRBV29-1 and TRBJ2-3, with 9 bases fitting TRBD2. The CDR3 is 14 residues long. The germline gives CDR1 SQVTM, CDR2 ANQGSEA. After removal of 6 bases from V and 4 bases from J, the junction contained 8 bases not matched to a gene. The CDR3 loop reads CSVARGGEADTQYF. CDR3 sequence (DNA): TGCAGCGTGGCGCGGGGGGGGGAGGCAGATACGCAGTATTTT.

About this clone itself: Other DNA sequences of this sample code for an identical CDR3. This chain joins TRBV6-6 and TRBJ1-6, with D possibly TRBD1 on 6 matching bases. The ends were cut back, 8 bases at V and 14 bases at J, with 16 bases in the middle. This CDR3 is built from 12 residues. Per the germline V gene, CDR1 is MNHNY and CDR2 is SVGAGI (reference sequence). CDR3 nucleotide sequence: TGTGCCAGCGTAACGCAGGGGTTAGCCCTCCACTTT. Its translation is CASVTQGLALHF.

This chain connects TRBV6-1 to TRBJ1-2, with D hard to call. V gave up 6 bases and J gave up 5 bases, with 19 bases separating them. Germline V CDR1 and CDR2: MNHNS, SASEGT. The CDR3 length is 15 residues. CDR3 DNA sequence: TGTGCCAGCAGCTCCGCTGAGGGTATAGGTTATGGCTACACCTTC. Residues: CASSSAEGIGYGYTF.

This chain connects TRBV7-9 to TRBJ1-1, with TRBD1 as a possible D gene (6 bases). Germline V gene data show CDR1 as SEHNR and CDR2 as FQNEAQ (reference sequence). The CDR3 contains 14 residues. Trimming pared 3 bases from V and 1 base from J, leaving 9 bases between. CDR3 DNA sequence: TGTGCCAGCAGCTTGACAGGCTGGAACACTGAAGCTTTCTTT. It is translated as CASSLTGWNTEAFF.

J is TRBJ1-2 and V is TRBV4-3; D may be TRBD1 (5 bases). CDR3 size: 13 residues. V lost 1 base, J lost 6 bases, and 9 bases lay in between. Germline CDR1 reads LGHNA; CDR2 reads YSLEER. The CDR3 protein is CASSQVNRNGYTF. CDR3 sequence (DNA): TGCGCCAGCAGCCAAGTAAACAGGAATGGCTACACCTTC.

This clone was seen only once. The V gene is TRBV19, the J gene TRBJ2-5; 11 nucleotides align to TRBD1. CDR1 is LNHDA and CDR2 is SQIVND in the germline V gene (reference sequence). The CDR3 runs 15 residues. Germline trimming cut 2 bases from V and 3 bases from J; bases unmatched to any gene: 2. DNA for the CDR3: TGTGCCAGTAGTATACGGGGACAGGGGGAAGAGACCCAGTACTTC. Translated: CASSIRGQGEETQYF.

The gene calls are TRBV7-9 and TRBJ2-3; 11 positions agree with TRBD2. CDR1 and CDR2 (germline): SEHNR, FQNEAQ (reference sequence). V shed 5 bases, J shed 6 bases, and the junction held 16 bases outside the gene matches. This CDR3 has 18 amino acids. CDR3 coding DNA: TGTGCCAGCAGCGTCTTACAAGTTACTAGCGGGAGACGTGATACGCAGTATTTT. It yields the protein CASSVLQVTSGRRDTQYF.

The CDR3 reads CASSLDPGSYEQYF. The DNA of the CDR3 is TGTGCCAGCAGCTTGGACCCGGGCTCCTACGAGCAGTACTTC. The chain combines TRBV5-6 with TRBJ2-7, with unresolved D. Germline lookup yields CDR1 SGHDT and CDR2 YYEEEE. CDR3 length: 14 amino acids. With 0 bases removed from V and 0 bases from J, the gap between germline ends came to 7 bases.

The chain links TRBV27 to TRBJ1-5; 7 positions agree with TRBD1. Unmatched junction bases numbered 5, after V lost 4 bases and J lost 2 bases. From germline, CDR1 is MNHEY and CDR2 SMNVEV (reference sequence). The CDR3 has 15 residues. CDR3 coding DNA: TGTGCCAGCAGTTCAGGGGGGTGGGGCAATCAGCCCCAGCATTTT. This sequence encodes CASSSGGWGNQPQHF.

The chain carries TRBV2 and TRBJ2-3; the D gene is possibly TRBD2 (5 bases). Germline V CDR1 and CDR2: SNHLY, FYNNEI. Trimming stripped 4 bases from V and 1 base from J, with 12 bases between. The CDR3 extends over 15 amino acids. CDR3 amino acids: CASSGRDPRTDTQYF. The CDR3 nucleotides read TGTGCCAGCAGTGGCCGGGATCCCCGCACAGATACGCAGTATTTT.

The chain combines TRBV19 with TRBJ2-1; TRBD2 matches at 8 bases. After removal of 3 bases from V and 4 bases from J, the junction contained 5 bases not matched to a gene. CDR1 and CDR2 from the germline V gene are LNHDA and SQIVND (reference sequence). CDR3 length: 15 residues. CDR3 amino acids: CASSIERGFYNEQFF. The CDR3 DNA is TGTGCCAGTAGTATTGAGCGGGGGTTTTACAATGAGCAGTTCTTC.

The V and J genes are TRBV18 and TRBJ2-3; a weak D match, TRBD2 (5 bases). The CDR3 sequence is 16 residues long. V dropped 2 bases and J dropped 3 bases, with 15 bases sitting between them. CDR1 is KGHSH and CDR2 is LQKENI in the germline V gene. The CDR3 coding sequence is TGTGCCAGCTCACCAGGATCCGGAACGGGGACAGATACGCAGTATTTT. It translates to CASSPGSGTGTDTQYF.

V and J are TRBV5-1 and TRBJ2-5, with a tentative D call TRBD2 (7 bases). Per the germline V gene, CDR1 is SGHRS and CDR2 is YFSETQ. V shed 0 bases and J shed 4 bases, with 19 bases lying between them. CDR3 length: 17 amino acids. CDR3 sequence reads: CASSLAPRGGDGETQYF. In DNA form, the CDR3 reads TGCGCCAGCAGCTTGGCCCCTAGGGGGGGCGATGGAGAGACCCAGTACTTC.

This chain joins TRBV11-1 and TRBJ2-2, with a possible D match to TRBD1 (6 bases). CDR3 size: 16 residues. The germline gives CDR1 SGHAT, CDR2 FQDESV (reference sequence). The V gene lost 5 bases and the J gene lost 3 bases, with 16 bases spanning the gap. Written as DNA, the CDR3 is TGTGCCAGCAGCCAAGGCGACAGGACTTACACCGGGGAGCTGTTTTTT. Amino acids: CASSQGDRTYTGELFF.

J is TRBJ1-1 and V is TRBV19; 7 positions agree with TRBD1. There are 15 residues in the CDR3. V lost 6 bases, J lost 10 bases, and 17 bases stayed unmatched. Germline-derived CDR1 and CDR2 are LNHDA and SQIVND (reference sequence). The CDR3 here is CASSLIARQGGRAFF. The CDR3 bases are TGTGCCAGTAGCCTGATAGCGAGACAGGGTGGGCGAGCTTTCTTT.

This clone occurred a few times. The V and J genes are TRBV7-8 and TRBJ2-1; 10 nucleotides align to TRBD2. This CDR3 comprises 16 residues. Germline CDR1 is SGHVS and CDR2 is FQNEAQ. The V segment lost 5 bases and the J segment 4 bases; nucleotides outside the gene matches: 8. This CDR3 is CASSPKAGGPYNEQFF. CDR3 nucleotides: TGTGCCAGCAGCCCCAAAGCGGGGGGGCCGTACAATGAGCAGTTCTTC.

J is TRBJ1-4 and V is TRBV5-1; maybe TRBD1 (5 bases). The germline V gene encodes CDR1 SGHRS and CDR2 YFSETQ. Trimming left V 3 bases short and J 3 bases short, with 15 bases between. The CDR3 has 16 residues. CDR3 sequence reads: CASSSSGGGPNEKLFF. Here the CDR3 DNA reads TGCGCCAGCAGCTCTTCCGGGGGTGGACCTAATGAAAAACTGTTTTTT.

The gene calls are TRBV5-4 and TRBJ2-5; TRBD2 agrees at 11 bases. Losses at the gene ends were 0 bases for V and 0 bases for J; bases not matched to a gene: 4. This CDR3 contains 17 residues. Germline values: CDR1 SGHNT, CDR2 YYREEE (reference sequence). This chain's CDR3 is CASSLAPSGRYQETQYF. As DNA, the CDR3 is TGTGCCAGCAGCTTGGCCCCTAGCGGGAGGTACCAAGAGACCCAGTACTTC. Full variable domain (missing parts from reference TRBV5-4 and TRBJ2-5): ETGVTQSPTHLIKTRGQQVTLRCSSQSGHNTVSWYQQALGQGPQFIFQYYREEENGRGNFPPRFSGLQFPNYSSELNVNALELDDSALYLCASSLAPSGRYQETQYFGPGTRLLVL.

V is TRBV9 and J is TRBJ2-2, with D possibly TRBD2 on 6 matching bases. Per the germline V gene, CDR1 is SGDLS and CDR2 is YYNGEE. There are 14 residues in the CDR3. The germline V and J ends were trimmed by 4 bases and 15 bases, with 22 bases remaining between them. CDR3 DNA: TGTGCCAGCAGCACAGGAGGGCCGGCCCTCGGTGTGTTTTTT. The encoded protein is CASSTGGPALGVFF.

The chain couples TRBV4-1 to TRBJ1-5; 7 positions agree with TRBD1. With 1 base clipped from V and 9 bases from J, the junction kept 12 bases outside the gene matches. There are 16 residues in the CDR3. Germline assignment: CDR1 MGHRA and CDR2 YSYEKL. As DNA, the CDR3 is TGCGCCAGCAGCCAAGCTCAACAGGGGCCCGGAAGGCCCCAGCATTTT. It codes for CASSQAQQGPGRPQHF.